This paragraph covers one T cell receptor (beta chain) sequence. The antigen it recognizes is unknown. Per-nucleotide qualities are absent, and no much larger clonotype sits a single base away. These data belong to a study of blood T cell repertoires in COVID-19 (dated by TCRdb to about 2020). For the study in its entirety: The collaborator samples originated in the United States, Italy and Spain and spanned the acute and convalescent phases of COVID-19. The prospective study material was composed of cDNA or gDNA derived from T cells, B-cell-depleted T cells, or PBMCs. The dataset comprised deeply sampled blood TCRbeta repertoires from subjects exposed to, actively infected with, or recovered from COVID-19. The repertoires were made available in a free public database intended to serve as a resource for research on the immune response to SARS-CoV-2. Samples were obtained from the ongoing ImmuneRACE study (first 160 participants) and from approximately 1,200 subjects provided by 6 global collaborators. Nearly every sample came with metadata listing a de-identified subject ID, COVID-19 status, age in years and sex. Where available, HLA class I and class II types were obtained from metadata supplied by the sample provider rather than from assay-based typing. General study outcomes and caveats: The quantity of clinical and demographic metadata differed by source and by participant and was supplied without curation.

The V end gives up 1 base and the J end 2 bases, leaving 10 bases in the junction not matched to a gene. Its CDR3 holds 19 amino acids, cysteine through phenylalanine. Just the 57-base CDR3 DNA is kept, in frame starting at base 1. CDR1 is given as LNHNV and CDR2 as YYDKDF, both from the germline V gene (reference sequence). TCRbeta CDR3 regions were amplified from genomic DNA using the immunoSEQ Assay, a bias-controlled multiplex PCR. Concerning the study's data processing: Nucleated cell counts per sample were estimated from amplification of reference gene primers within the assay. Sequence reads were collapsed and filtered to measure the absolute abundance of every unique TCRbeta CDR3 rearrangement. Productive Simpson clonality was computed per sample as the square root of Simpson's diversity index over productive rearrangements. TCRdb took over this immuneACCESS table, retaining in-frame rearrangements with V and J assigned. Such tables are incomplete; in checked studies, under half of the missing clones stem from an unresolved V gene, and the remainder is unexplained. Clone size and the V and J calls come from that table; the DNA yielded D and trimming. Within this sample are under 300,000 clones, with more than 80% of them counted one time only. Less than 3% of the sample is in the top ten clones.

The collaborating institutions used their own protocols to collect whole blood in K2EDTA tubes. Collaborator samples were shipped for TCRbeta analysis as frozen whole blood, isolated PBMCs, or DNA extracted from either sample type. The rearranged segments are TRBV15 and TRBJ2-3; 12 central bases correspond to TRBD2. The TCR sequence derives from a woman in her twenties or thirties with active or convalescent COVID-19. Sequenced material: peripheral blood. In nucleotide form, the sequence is TGTGCCACCAGCAGAGTGCCTAGCGGGGGGGCCTTTCCCACAGATACGCAGTATTTT. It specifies CATSRVPSGGAFPTDTQYF. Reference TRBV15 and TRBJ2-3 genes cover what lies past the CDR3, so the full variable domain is DAMVIQNPRYQVTQFGKPVTLSCSQTLNHNVMYWYQQKSSQAPKLLFHYYDKDFNNEADTPDNFQSRRPNTSFCFLDIRSPGLGDTAMYLCATSRVPSGGAFPTDTQYFGPGTRLTVL.